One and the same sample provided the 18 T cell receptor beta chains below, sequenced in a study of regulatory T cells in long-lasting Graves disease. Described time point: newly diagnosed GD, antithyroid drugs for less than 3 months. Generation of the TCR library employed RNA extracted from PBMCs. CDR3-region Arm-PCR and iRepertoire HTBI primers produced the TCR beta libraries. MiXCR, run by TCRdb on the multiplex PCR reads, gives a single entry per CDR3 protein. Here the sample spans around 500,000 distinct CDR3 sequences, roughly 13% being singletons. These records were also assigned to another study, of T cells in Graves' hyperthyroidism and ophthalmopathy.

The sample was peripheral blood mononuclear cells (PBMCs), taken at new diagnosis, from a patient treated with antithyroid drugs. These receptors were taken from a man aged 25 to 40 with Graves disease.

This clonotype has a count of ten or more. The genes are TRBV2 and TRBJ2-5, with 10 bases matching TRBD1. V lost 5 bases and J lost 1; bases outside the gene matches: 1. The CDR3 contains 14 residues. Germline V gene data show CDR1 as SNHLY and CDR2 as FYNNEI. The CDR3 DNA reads TGTGCCAGCAGTCGGACAGGGGGCCAAGAGACCCAGTACTTC. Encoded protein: CASSRTGGQETQYF.

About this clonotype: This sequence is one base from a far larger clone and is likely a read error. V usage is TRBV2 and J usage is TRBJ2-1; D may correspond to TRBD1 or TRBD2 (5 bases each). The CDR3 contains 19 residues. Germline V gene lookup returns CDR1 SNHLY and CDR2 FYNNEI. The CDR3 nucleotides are TGTGCCAGCAGTTTAGCGTTTTATCAGGGCGGGCCCTCCTACAATGAGCAGTCCTTC. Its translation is CASSLAFYQGGPSYNEQSF.

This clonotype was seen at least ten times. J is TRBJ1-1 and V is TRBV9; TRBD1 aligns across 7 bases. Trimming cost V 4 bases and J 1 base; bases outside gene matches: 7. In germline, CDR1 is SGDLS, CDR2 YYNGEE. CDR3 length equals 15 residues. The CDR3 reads CASSSSGGENTEAFF. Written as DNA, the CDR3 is TGTGCCAGCAGCAGCTCAGGGGGGGAGAACACTGAAGCTTTCTTT.

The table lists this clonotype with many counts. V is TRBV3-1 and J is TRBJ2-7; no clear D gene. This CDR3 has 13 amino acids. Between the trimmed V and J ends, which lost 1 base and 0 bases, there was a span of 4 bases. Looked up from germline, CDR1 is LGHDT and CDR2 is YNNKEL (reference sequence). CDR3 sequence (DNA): TGTGCCAGCAGCCAAGTTTCCTCCTACGAGCAGTACTTC. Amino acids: CASSQVSSYEQYF.

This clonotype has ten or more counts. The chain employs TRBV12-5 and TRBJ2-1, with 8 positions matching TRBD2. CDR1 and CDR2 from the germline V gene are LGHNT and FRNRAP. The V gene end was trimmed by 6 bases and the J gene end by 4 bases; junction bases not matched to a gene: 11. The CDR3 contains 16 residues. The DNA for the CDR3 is TGTGCTAGTGGCATAGGGTCAGCGGGAGTTTACAATGAGCAGTTCTTC. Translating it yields CASGIGSAGVYNEQFF.

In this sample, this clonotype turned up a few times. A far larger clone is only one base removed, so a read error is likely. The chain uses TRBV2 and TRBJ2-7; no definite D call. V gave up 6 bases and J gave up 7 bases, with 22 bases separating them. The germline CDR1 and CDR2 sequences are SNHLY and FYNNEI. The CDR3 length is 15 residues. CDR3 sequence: CASRTEGGSYNEQYF. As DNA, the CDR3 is TGTGCCAGCAGGACGGAAGGTGGCTCCTACAATGAGCAGTACTTC.

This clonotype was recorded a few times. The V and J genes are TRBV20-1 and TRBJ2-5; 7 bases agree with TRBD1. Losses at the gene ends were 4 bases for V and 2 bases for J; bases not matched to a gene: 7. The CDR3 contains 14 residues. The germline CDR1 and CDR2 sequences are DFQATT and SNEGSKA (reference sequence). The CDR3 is CSANTRQGQETQYF. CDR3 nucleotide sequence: TGCAGTGCTAACACCCGACAGGGTCAAGAGACCCAGTACTTC.

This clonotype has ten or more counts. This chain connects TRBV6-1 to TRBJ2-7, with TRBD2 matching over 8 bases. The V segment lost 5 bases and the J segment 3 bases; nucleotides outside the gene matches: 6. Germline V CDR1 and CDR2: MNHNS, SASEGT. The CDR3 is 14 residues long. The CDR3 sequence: CASSQRTSFYEQYF. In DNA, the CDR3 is TGTGCCAGCAGTCAGCGGACTAGCTTCTACGAGCAGTACTTC.

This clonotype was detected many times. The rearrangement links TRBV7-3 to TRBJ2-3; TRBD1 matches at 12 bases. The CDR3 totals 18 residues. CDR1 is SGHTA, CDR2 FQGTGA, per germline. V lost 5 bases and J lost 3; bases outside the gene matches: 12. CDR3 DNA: TGTGCCAGCAGCCCACTCCCGGGACAGGGGGCTGTTACAGATACGCAGTATTTT. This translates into CASSPLPGQGAVTDTQYF.

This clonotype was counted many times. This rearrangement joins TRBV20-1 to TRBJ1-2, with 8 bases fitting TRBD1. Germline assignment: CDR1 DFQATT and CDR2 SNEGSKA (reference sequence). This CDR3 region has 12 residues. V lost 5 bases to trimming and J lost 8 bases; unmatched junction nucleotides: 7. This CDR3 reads CSADRGPRGYTF. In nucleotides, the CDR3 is TGCAGTGCTGACAGGGGACCTAGGGGCTACACCTTC.

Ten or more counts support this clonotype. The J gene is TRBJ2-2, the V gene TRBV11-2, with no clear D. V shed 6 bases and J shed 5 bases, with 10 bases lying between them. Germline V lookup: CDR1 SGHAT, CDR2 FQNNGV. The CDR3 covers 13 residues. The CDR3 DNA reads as TGTGCCAGCAGTTCTACAGCTACCGGGGAGCTGTTTTTT. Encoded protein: CASSSTATGELFF.

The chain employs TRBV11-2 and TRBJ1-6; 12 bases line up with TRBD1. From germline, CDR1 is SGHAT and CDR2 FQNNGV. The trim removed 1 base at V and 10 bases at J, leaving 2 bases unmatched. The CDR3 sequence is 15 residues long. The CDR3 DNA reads TGTGCCAGCAGCTTAGTTGGGACAGGGGGCTCACCCCTCCACTTT. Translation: CASSLVGTGGSPLHF.

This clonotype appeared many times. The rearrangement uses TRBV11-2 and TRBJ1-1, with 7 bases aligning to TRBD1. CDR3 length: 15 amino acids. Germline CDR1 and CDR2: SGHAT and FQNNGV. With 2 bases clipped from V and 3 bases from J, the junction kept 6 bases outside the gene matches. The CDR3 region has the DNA TGTGCCAGCAGCTTACTTGGAGGGGGCGACACTGAAGCTTTCTTT. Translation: CASSLLGGGDTEAFF.

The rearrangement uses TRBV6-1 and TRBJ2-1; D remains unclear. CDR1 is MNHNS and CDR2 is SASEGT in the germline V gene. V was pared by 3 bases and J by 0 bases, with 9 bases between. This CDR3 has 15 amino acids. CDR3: CASSDSVSSYNEQFF. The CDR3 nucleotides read TGTGCCAGCAGTGACTCGGTTAGCTCCTACAATGAGCAGTTCTTC.

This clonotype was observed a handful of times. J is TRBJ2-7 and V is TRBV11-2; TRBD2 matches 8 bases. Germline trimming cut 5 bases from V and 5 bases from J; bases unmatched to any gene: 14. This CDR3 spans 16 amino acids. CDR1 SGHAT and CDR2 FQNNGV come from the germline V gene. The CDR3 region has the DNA TGTGCCAGCAGCCAAGATCGGGGACTAGGCCCCGACGAGCAGTACTTC. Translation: CASSQDRGLGPDEQYF.

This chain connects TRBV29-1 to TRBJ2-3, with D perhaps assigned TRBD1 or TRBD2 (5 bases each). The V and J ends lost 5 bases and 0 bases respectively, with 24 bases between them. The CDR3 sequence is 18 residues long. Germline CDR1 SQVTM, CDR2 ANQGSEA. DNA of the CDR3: TGCAGCGTTCCACCCCGAGGGGCTGTTGTTTCTAGCACAGATACGCAGTATTTT. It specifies CSVPPRGAVVSSTDTQYF.

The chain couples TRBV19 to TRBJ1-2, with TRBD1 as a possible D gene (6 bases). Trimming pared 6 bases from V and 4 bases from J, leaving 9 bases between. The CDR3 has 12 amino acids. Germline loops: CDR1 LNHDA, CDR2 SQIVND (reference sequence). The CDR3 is CASREDSYGYTF. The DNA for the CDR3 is TGTGCCAGTAGAGAGGACAGCTATGGCTACACCTTC.

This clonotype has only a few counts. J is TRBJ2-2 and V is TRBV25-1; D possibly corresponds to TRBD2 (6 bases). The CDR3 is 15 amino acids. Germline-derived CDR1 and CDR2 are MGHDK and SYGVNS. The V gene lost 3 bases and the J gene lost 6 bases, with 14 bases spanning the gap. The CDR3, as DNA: TGTGCCAGCAGTGATCTGGAGGGTTGCGCCGGGGAGCTGTTTTTT. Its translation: CASSDLEGCAGELFF.